The TCR beta chain described here comes from a study of immune characterization of retroperitoneal liposarcoma. TCRdb reprocessed the PCR reads with MiXCR, giving one entry per CDR3 protein. This sample has around 6,100 distinct CDR3 sequences, with about 29% found just once. The material sequenced was tumor tissue. The receptor was isolated from a female donor with retroperitoneal liposarcoma.

The CDR3 spells CASSLETRWVREERALENNEQFF. The CDR3 DNA reads TGTGCCAGCAGCTTAGAAACTCGATGGGTGCGGGAGGAACGGGCGTTAGAAAACAATGAGCAGTTCTTC. The chain employs TRBV11-3 and TRBJ2-1; 8 nucleotides align to TRBD2. Germline CDR1 reads SGHNT; CDR2 reads YENEEA. Trimming took 0 bases from V and 5 from J; bases not matched to a gene: 27. The CDR3 is made up of 23 amino acids.